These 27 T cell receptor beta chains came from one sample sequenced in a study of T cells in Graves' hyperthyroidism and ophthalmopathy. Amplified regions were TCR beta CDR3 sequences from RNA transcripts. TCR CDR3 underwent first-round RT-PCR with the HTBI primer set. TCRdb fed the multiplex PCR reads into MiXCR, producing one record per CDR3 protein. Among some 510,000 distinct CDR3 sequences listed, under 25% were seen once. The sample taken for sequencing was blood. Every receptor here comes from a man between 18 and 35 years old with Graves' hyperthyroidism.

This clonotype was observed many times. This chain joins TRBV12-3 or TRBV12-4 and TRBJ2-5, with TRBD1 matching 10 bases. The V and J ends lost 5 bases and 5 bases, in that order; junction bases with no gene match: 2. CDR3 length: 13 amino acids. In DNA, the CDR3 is TGTGCCAGCAGTCCGGGACAGGGGGAGACCCAGTACTTC. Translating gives CASSPGQGETQYF.

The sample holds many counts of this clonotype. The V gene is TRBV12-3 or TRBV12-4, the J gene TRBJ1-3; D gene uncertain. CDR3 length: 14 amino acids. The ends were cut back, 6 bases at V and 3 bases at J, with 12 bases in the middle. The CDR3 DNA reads TGTGCCAGCAGCTGGGCTTCCTTTGGAAACACCATATATTTT. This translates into CASSWASFGNTIYF.

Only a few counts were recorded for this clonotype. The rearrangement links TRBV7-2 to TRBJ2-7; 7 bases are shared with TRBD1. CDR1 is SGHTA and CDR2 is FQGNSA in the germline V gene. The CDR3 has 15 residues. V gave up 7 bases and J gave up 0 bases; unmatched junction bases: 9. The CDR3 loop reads CASTLQGRNSYEQYF. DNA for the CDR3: TGTGCCAGCACCCTACAGGGGCGGAACTCCTACGAGCAGTACTTC.

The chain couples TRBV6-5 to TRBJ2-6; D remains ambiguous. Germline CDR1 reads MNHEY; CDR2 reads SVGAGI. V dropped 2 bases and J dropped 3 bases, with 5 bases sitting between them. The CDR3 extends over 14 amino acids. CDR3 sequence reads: CASSYNIGANVLTF. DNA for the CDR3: TGTGCCAGCAGTTACAATATTGGGGCCAACGTCCTGACTTTC.

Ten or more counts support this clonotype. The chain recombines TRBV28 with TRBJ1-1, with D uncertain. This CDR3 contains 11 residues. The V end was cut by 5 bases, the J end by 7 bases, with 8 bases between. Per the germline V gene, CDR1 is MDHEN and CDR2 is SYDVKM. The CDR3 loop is CASSTEGEAFF. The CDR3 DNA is TGTGCCAGCAGTACAGAGGGTGAAGCTTTCTTT.

The CDR3 sequence is CASSSQRIYGYTF. In DNA form, the CDR3 reads TGTGCCAGCAGTTCTCAGCGCATCTATGGCTACACCTTC. The V gene is TRBV6-5, the J gene TRBJ1-2; D remains ambiguous. Trimming removed 4 bases from V and 4 bases from J, with 10 bases in between. This CDR3 is built from 13 residues. Germline CDR1 reads MNHEY; CDR2 reads SVGAGI.

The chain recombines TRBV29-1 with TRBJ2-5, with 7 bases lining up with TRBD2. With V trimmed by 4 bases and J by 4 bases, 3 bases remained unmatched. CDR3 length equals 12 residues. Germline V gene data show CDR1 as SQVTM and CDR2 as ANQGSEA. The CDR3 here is CSVAGGRETQYF. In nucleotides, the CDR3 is TGCAGCGTTGCCGGGGGGAGAGAGACCCAGTACTTC. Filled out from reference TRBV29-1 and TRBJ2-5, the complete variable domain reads SAVISQKPSRDICQRGTSLTIQCQVDSQVTMMFWYRQQPGQSLTLIATANQGSEATYESGFVIDKFPISRPNLTFSTLTVSNMSPEDSSIYLCSVAGGRETQYFGPGTRLLVL.

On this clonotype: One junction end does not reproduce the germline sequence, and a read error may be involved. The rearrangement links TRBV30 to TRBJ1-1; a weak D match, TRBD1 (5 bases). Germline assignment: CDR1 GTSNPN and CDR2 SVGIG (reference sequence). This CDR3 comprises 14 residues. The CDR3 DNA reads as TGTGCCTGGAATCGAGGGGAACGGATCACTGAAGCTGTCTTT. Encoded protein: CAWNRGERITEAVF.

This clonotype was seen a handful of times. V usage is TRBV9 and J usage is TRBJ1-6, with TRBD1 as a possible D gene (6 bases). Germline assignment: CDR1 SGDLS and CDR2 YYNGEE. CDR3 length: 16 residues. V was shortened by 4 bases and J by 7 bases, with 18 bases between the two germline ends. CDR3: CASSPYLARGNSPLHF. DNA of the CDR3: TGTGCCAGCAGCCCGTATCTGGCCAGGGGAAATTCACCCCTCCACTTT.

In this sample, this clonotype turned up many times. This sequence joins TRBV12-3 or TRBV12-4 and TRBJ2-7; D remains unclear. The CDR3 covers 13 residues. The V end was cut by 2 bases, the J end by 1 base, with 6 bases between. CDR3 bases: TGTGCCAGCAGTTTATCAGTTTCCTACGAGCAGTACTTC. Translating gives CASSLSVSYEQYF.

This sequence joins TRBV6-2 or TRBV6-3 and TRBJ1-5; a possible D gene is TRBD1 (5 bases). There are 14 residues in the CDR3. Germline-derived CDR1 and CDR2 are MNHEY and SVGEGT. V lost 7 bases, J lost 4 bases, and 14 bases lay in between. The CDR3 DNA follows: TGTGCCAGCAACGGGGCAGGAGTAAATCAGCCCCAGCATTTT. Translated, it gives CASNGAGVNQPQHF.

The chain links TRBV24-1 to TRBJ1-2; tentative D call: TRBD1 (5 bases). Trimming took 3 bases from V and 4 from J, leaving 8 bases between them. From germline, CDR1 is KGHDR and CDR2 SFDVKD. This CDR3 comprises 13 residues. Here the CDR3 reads CATSDGAGYGYTF. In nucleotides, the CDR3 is TGTGCCACCAGTGATGGGGCAGGCTATGGCTACACCTTC.

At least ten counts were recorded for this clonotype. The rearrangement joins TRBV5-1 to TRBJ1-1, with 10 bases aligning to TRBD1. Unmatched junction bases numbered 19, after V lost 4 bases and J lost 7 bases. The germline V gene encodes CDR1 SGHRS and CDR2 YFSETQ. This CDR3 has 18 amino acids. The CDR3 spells CASSRKYPGQGRDFEAFF. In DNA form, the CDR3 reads TGCGCCAGCAGCCGGAAGTACCCGGGACAGGGGAGGGATTTTGAAGCTTTCTTT.

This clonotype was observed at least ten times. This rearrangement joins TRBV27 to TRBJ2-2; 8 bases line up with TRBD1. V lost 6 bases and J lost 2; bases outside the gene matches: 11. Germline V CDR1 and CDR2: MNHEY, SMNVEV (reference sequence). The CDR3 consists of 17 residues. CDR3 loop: CASSLTPQGGNTGELFF. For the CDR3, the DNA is TGTGCCAGCAGCCTGACCCCACAGGGGGGTAACACCGGGGAGCTGTTTTTT.

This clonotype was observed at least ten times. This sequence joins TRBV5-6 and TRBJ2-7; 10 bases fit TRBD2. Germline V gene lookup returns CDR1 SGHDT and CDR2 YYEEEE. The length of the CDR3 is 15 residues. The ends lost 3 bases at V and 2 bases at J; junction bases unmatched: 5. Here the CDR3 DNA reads TGTGCCAGCAGCTATATCACTAGCGGGGCCTACGAGCAGTACTTC. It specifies CASSYITSGAYEQYF.

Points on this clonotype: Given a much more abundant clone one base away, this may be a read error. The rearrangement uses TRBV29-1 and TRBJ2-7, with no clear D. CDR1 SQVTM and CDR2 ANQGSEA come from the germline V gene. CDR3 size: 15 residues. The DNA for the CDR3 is TGCAGCGTGTTGGGAACGCTAGGCCGGCCCTACGAGCATTACTTC. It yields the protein CSVLGTLGRPYEHYF.

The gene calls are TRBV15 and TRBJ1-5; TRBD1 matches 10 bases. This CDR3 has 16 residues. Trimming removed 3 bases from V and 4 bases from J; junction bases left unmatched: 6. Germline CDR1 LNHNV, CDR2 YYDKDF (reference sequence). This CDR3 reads CATSSHDRGRNQPQHF. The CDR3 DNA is TGTGCCACCAGCAGCCACGACAGGGGGCGGAATCAGCCCCAGCATTTT.

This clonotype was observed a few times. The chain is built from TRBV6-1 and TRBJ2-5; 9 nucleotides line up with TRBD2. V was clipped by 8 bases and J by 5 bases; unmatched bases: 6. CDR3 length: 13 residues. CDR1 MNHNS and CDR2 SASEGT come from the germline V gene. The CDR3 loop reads CASVLAGPETQYF. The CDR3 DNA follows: TGTGCCAGCGTGCTAGCGGGGCCGGAGACCCAGTACTTC.

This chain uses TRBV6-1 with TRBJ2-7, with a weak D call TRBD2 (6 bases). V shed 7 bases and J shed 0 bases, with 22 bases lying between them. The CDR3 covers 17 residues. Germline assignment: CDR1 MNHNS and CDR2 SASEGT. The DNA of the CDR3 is TGTGCCAGCATCATCGGGGGAACGCAAACCCACTCCTACGAGCAGTACTTC. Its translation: CASIIGGTQTHSYEQYF.

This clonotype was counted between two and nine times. CDR3 nucleotides: TGTGCCAGCAGCCAAGTTAAGCGGGGCTATACCTACGAGCAGTACTTC. Translation: CASSQVKRGYTYEQYF. This rearrangement joins TRBV3-1 to TRBJ2-7; 7 nucleotides align to TRBD2. The CDR3 runs 16 residues. V lost 1 base and J lost 2; bases outside the gene matches: 8. Germline lookup yields CDR1 LGHDT and CDR2 YNNKEL (reference sequence).

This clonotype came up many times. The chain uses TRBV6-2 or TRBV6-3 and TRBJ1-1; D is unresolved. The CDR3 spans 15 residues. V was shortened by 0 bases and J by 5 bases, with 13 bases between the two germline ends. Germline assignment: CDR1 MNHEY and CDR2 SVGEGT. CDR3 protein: CASSYSGPVGTEAFF. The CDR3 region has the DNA TGTGCCAGCAGTTACTCAGGCCCGGTGGGGACTGAAGCTTTCTTT.

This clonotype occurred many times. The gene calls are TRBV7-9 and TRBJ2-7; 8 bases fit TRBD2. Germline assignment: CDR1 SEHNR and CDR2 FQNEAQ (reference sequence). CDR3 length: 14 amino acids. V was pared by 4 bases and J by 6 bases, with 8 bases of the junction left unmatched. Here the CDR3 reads CASSSYSGEGEQYF. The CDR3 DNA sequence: TGTGCCAGCAGCTCCTATAGCGGGGAGGGCGAGCAGTACTTC.

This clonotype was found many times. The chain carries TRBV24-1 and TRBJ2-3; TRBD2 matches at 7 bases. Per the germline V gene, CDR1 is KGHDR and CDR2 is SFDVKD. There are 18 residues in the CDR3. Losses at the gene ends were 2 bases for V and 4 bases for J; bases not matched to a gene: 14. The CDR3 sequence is CATSDSRAGRGPADTQYF. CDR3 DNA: TGTGCCACCAGTGATTCGAGGGCAGGGAGGGGCCCTGCAGATACGCAGTATTTT.

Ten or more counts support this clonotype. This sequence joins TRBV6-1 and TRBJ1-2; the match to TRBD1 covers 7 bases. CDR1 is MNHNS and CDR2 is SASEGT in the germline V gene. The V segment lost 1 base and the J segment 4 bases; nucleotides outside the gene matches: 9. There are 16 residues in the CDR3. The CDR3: CASSEGPDRLAYGYTF. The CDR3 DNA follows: TGTGCCAGCAGTGAAGGCCCGGACAGGCTTGCCTATGGCTACACCTTC.

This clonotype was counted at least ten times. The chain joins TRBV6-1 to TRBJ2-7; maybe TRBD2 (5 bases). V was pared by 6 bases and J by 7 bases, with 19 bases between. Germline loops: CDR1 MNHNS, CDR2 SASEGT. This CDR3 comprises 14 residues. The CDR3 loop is CASRDRVSTGEQYF. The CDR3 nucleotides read TGTGCCAGCAGGGACCGGGTCTCGACGGGGGAGCAGTACTTC.

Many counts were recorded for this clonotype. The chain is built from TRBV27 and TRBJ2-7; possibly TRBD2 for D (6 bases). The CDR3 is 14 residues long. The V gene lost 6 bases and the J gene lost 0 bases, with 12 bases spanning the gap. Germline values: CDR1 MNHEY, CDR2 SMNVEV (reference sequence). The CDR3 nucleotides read TGTGCCAGCAGGCGGGGCGGGGCCTCCTACGAGCAGTACTTC. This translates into CASRRGGASYEQYF.

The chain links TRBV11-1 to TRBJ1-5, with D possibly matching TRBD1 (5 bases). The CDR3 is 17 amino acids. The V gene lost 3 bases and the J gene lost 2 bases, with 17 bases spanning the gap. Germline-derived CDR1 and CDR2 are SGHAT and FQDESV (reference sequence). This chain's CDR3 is CASSFFEGPLGNQPQHF. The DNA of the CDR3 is TGTGCCAGCAGCTTTTTCGAGGGACCTCTGGGCAATCAGCCCCAGCATTTT.